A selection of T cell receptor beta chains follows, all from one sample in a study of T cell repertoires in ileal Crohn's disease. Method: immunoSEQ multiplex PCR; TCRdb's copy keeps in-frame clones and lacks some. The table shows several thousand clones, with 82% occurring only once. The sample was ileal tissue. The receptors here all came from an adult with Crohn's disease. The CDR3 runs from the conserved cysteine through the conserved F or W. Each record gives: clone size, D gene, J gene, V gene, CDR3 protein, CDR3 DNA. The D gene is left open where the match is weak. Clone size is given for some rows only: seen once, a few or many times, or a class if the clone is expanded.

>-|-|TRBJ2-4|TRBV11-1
CASSSRSHLGAIQYF
TGTGCCAGCAGCTCAAGGTCCCACCTCGGAGCAATTCAGTACTTC
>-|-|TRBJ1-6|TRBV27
CASSTYSGRTISPLHF
TGTGCCAGCAGTACATACTCAGGGCGGACTATTTCACCCCTCCACTTT
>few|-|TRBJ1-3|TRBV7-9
CASRPQGGSGNTIYF
TGTGCCAGCAGACCACAGGGTGGATCCGGAAACACCATATATTTT
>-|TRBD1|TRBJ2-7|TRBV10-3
CATGGARGPGTGGYEQYF
TGTGCCACTGGGGGGGCCCGGGGTCCCGGGACAGGGGGGTACGAGCAGTACTTC
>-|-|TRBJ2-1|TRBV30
CAWSVLSGQGPYNEQFF
TGTGCCTGGAGTGTACTCTCAGGGCAGGGGCCATACAATGAGCAGTTCTTC
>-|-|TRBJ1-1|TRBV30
CAWTEGRSTEAFF
TGTGCCTGGACAGAGGGCCGGTCAACTGAAGCTTTCTTT
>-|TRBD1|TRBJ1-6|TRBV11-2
CASSSSDRGLSSPLHF
TGTGCCAGCAGCTCCTCGGACAGGGGGCTGAGTTCACCCCTCCACTTT
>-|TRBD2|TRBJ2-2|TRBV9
CASSATSGGNTGELFF
TGTGCCAGCAGCGCTACTAGCGGGGGGAACACCGGGGAGCTGTTTTTT
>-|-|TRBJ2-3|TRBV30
CAWSRGRDTQYF
TGTGCCTGGAGTCGCGGTCGGGATACGCAGTATTTT
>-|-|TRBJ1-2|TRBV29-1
CSVGGGAMNYGYTF
TGCAGCGTTGGCGGGGGGGCTATGAACTATGGCTACACCTTC
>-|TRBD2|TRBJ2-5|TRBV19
CASRTSGRARGETQYF
TGTGCCAGTAGGACTAGCGGGAGGGCCCGGGGAGAGACCCAGTACTTC
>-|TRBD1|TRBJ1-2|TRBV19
CASSIPGQGAISGYTF
TGTGCCAGTAGTATCCCGGGACAGGGGGCAATCAGTGGCTACACCTTC
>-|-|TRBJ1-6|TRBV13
CASSSSLSAPLHF
TGTGCCAGCAGCTCCTCCCTTTCAGCACCCCTCCACTTT
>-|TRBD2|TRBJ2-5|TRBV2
CASSDGAGGEEQYF
TGTGCCAGCAGTGACGGAGCGGGGGGGGAAGAGCAGTACTTC
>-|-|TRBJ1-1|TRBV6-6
CASSFGRVDTEAFF
TGTGCCAGCAGTTTCGGCAGGGTGGACACTGAAGCTTTCTTT
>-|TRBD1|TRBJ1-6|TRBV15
CATSQGGRGNSPLHF
TGTGCCACCAGCCAAGGGGGCCGGGGAAATTCACCCCTCCACTTT
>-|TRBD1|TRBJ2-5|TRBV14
CASSRLGQGAETQYF
TGTGCCAGCAGCCGCCTGGGACAGGGGGCGGAGACCCAGTACTTC
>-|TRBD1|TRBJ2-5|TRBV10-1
CASSGQGLGETQYF
TGCGCCAGCTCCGGACAGGGGTTAGGGGAGACCCAGTACTTC
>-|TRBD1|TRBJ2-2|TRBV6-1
CASRGTGVTGELFF
TGTGCCAGCAGGGGGACAGGGGTCACCGGGGAGCTGTTTTTT
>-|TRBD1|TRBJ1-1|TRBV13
CASNTDRGLMNTEAFF
TGTGCCAGCAACACGGACAGGGGGCTGATGAACACTGAAGCTTTCTTT
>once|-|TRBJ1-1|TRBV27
CASSSGGNTEAFF
TGTGCCAGCAGTTCCGGGGGGAACACTGAAGCTTTCTTT
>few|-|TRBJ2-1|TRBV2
CASSEVQYNEQFF
TGTGCCAGCAGTGAAGTACAGTACAATGAGCAGTTCTTC
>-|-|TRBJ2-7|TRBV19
CASRKPSSYEQYF
TGTGCCAGTAGAAAACCGAGCTCCTACGAGCAGTACTTC
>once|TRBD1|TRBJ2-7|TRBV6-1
CASSDAQGADYEQYF
TGTGCCAGCAGTGACGCACAGGGGGCAGACTACGAGCAGTACTTC
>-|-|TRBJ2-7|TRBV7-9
CASSSGADYEQYF
TGTGCCAGCAGCTCAGGGGCCGACTACGAGCAGTACTTC
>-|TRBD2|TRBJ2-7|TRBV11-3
CASSSGGYEQYF
TGTGCCAGCAGCTCGGGGGGTTACGAGCAGTACTTC
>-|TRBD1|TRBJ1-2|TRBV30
CAWSDRGDHGYTF
TGTGCCTGGAGCGACAGGGGTGATCATGGCTACACCTTC
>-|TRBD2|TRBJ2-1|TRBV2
CASRLRASGGPLLYNEQFF
TGTGCCAGCAGACTGCGGGCTAGCGGGGGCCCCCTCTTATACAATGAGCAGTTCTTC
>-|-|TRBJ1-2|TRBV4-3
CASSNYNGYTF
TGCGCCAGCAGCAATTATAATGGCTACACCTTC
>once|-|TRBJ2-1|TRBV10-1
CASSESLGRGNEQFF
TGCGCCAGCAGTGAGTCCTTGGGCAGGGGCAATGAGCAGTTCTTC
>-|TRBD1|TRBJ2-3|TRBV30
CAWRDSHTQYF
TGTGCCTGGCGGGACAGCCATACGCAGTATTTT
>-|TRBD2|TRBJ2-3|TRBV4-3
CASSSSGSASTDTQYF
TGCGCCAGCAGTTCTAGCGGGAGTGCGAGCACAGATACGCAGTATTTT
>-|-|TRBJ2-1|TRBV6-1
CASEGGYNEQFF
TGTGCCAGCGAGGGAGGATACAATGAGCAGTTCTTC
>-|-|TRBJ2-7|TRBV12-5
CASGYKRVLPNEQYF
TGTGCTAGTGGCTATAAGAGGGTCCTCCCGAACGAGCAGTACTTC
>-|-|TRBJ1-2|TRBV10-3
CAISESFAQGGYTF
TGTGCCATCAGTGAGTCTTTCGCACAGGGTGGGTACACCTTC
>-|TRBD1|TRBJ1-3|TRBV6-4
CASTTPRDSYYSGNTIYF
TGTGCCAGCACCACCCCAAGGGACAGCTATTACTCTGGAAACACCATATATTTT
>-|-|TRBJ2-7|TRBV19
CASSIRGGQVGSEQYF
TGTGCCAGTAGTATAAGGGGGGGGCAGGTCGGATCCGAGCAGTACTTC
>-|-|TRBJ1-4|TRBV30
CAWSVYGDGKLFF
TGTGCCTGGAGTGTATACGGGGATGGAAAACTGTTTTTT
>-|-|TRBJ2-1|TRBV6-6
CASSSPGFYYNEQFF
TGTGCCAGCAGTTCTCCGGGATTCTACTACAATGAGCAGTTCTTC
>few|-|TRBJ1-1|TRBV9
CASSVVEEGRAFF
TGTGCCAGCAGCGTAGTGGAGGAGGGAAGAGCTTTCTTT
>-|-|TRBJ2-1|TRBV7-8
CASSLVGSGNEQFF
TGTGCCAGCAGCTTAGTCGGTAGCGGTAATGAGCAGTTCTTC
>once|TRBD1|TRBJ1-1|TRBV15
CATSSPNRGVTEAFF
TGTGCCACCAGCAGCCCCAACAGGGGAGTGACTGAAGCTTTCTTT
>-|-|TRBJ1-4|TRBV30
CALGEASEKLFF
TGTGCCCTCGGGGAGGCCAGTGAAAAACTGTTTTTT
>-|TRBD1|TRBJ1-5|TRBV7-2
CASSLAGQGSGQPQHF
TGTGCCAGCAGCTTAGCGGGACAGGGTTCTGGTCAGCCCCAGCATTTT
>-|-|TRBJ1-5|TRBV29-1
CSVREGARNQPQHF
TGCAGCGTTCGAGAGGGAGCTAGGAATCAGCCCCAGCATTTT
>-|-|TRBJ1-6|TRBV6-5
CASSPGRGGDSPLHF
TGTGCCAGCAGTCCCGGACGCGGGGGGGATTCACCCCTCCACTTT
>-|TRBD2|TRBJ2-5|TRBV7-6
CASSLSSAGGHPGTQYF
TGTGCCAGCAGCTTATCGTCTGCGGGGGGGCACCCCGGGACCCAGTACTTC
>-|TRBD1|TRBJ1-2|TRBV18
CASSPVGQGDGYTF
TGTGCCAGCTCACCAGTTGGACAGGGAGATGGCTACACCTTC